What follows are 29 T cell receptor beta chains derived from one specimen sequenced in a study of blood T cells in healthy people across ages. A J-beta primer mix and a sample-barcoded 5' primer were used in a second PCR of about 6 to 12 cycles. TCRdb independently ran MiXCR on the 5' RACE reads; one entry per CDR3 protein. In the table there are roughly 1 million distinct CDR3 sequences, less than 25% of which are singletons. These data also formed part of another study, on T cells of mothers and their children.

The specimen sequenced was blood. The receptors here all came from a girl between 2 and 10 years old in good health.

The chain combines TRBV29-1 with TRBJ2-5; D may be TRBD1 (7 bases). V gave up 6 bases and J gave up 5 bases, with 16 bases separating them. Germline CDR1 reads SQVTM; CDR2 reads ANQGSEA. CDR3 size: 13 residues. Here the CDR3 DNA reads TGCAGCGTGGGGGACAGCGGAGGGGAGACCCAGTACTTC. Translation: CSVGDSGGETQYF.

This clonotype was detected a few times. V gene TRBV20-1 combines with J gene TRBJ2-1; a possible D gene is TRBD2 (5 bases). Trimming stripped 4 bases from V and 10 bases from J, with 8 bases between. Germline CDR1 DFQATT, CDR2 SNEGSKA (reference sequence). CDR3 length equals 10 residues. CDR3 loop: CSAIGKEQFF. The CDR3 DNA reads as TGCAGTGCTATCGGGAAGGAGCAGTTCTTC.

The chain employs TRBV20-1 and TRBJ1-2, with D hard to call. CDR3 length equals 10 residues. Trimming stripped 6 bases from V and 8 bases from J, with 10 bases between. Germline CDR1 is DFQATT and CDR2 is SNEGSKA (reference sequence). The CDR3 DNA reads TGCAGTGCCCCCCTGATAGGCTACACCTTC. As protein: CSAPLIGYTF.

The V and J genes are TRBV10-3 and TRBJ2-7; D is unresolved. With 4 bases removed from V and 1 base from J, the gap between germline ends came to 11 bases. Germline lookup yields CDR1 ENHRY and CDR2 SYGVKD. CDR3 size: 14 residues. The CDR3 nucleotides are TGTGCCATCAGTGGAAACGGCGTATCCTACGAGCAGTACTTC. This encodes CAISGNGVSYEQYF.

This clonotype was picked up a small number of times. J is TRBJ1-2 and V is TRBV5-1; D gene uncertain. This CDR3 comprises 15 residues. Germline-derived CDR1 and CDR2 are SGHRS and YFSETQ. V gave up 0 bases and J gave up 2 bases, with 11 bases separating them. DNA of the CDR3: TGCGCCAGCAGCTTGGCAGGTGTGGGGAACTATGGCTACACCTTC. This codes for CASSLAGVGNYGYTF.

CDR3 sequence: CASGLFPGYEQYF. The DNA of the CDR3 is TGTGCTAGTGGTCTATTCCCAGGCTACGAGCAGTACTTC. This chain joins TRBV12-5 and TRBJ2-5; D gene uncertain. The J call may be faulty, since TRBJ2-7 better matches the DNA end. Germline loops: CDR1 LGHNT, CDR2 FRNRAP. The CDR3 is 13 amino acids.

As concerns this clonotype: The germline gene is not matched at one end of the junction; a read error may be the cause. The rearrangement uses TRBV29-1 and TRBJ2-5; no clear D. Germline CDR1 and CDR2: SQVTM and ANQGSEA. The CDR3 has 10 amino acids. The CDR3, as DNA: TGCAGCGTTCCGTGTGAGACCCAGTGCTTC. This codes for CSVPCETQCF.

A remark on this clonotype: The conserved closing phenylalanine or tryptophan is absent in this CDR3, likely reflecting a read error. The CDR3 loop is CASSWIGTEGDTQYL. DNA for the CDR3: TGTGCCAGCAGTTGGATCGGGACGGAGGGAGATACGCAGTATCTT. V is TRBV27 and J is TRBJ2-3; D is perhaps TRBD2 (6 bases). The germline V gene encodes CDR1 MNHEY and CDR2 SMNVEV (reference sequence). CDR3 size: 15 residues. The V end was cut by 4 bases, the J end by 5 bases, with 16 bases between.

This clonotype was seen more than once but under ten times. This chain connects TRBV29-1 to TRBJ2-5; the D is unclear. The CDR3 is 11 amino acids. Germline CDR1 SQVTM, CDR2 ANQGSEA. V was trimmed by 1 base and J by 4 bases, leaving 4 bases between them. CDR3 coding DNA: TGCAGCGTTGAAGCCCTAGAGACCCAGTACTTC. It codes for CSVEALETQYF.

The chain uses TRBV9 and TRBJ2-2; either TRBD1 or TRBD2 may fit D (5 bases each). This CDR3 is built from 12 residues. Germline V gene data show CDR1 as SGDLS and CDR2 as YYNGEE. Deletions cut 7 bases from V and 7 bases from J, with 11 bases between. CDR3 loop: CASGARGGELFF. CDR3 in DNA: TGTGCCAGCGGCGCGAGGGGCGGGGAGCTGTTTTTT.

In DNA form, the CDR3 reads TGTGCCAGCAGTTCCTCGACTAGCGGAGCGGGTTTGGAGACCCAGTACTTC. Residues: CASSSSTSGAGLETQYF. This chain connects TRBV27 to TRBJ2-5; 9 bases map to TRBD2. Trimming removed 4 bases from V and 5 bases from J; junction bases left unmatched: 14. The CDR3 length is 17 residues. CDR1 MNHEY and CDR2 SMNVEV come from the germline V gene (reference sequence).

V usage is TRBV7-3 and J usage is TRBJ2-5; D gene unclear. CDR1 is SGHTA and CDR2 is FQGTGA in the germline V gene. The CDR3 consists of 17 residues. V shed 2 bases and J shed 5 bases, with 21 bases lying between them. In nucleotides, the CDR3 is TGTGCCAGCAGCTTACGATCCGACTCCCCGGTGGGGGAGACCCAGTACTTC. This translates into CASSLRSDSPVGETQYF.

The chain has TRBV9 and TRBJ1-1, with D unclear. CDR1 and CDR2 (germline): SGDLS, YYNGEE. The ends were cut back, 3 bases at V and 5 bases at J, with 11 bases in the middle. The CDR3 sequence is 13 residues long. CDR3 DNA: TGTGCCAGCAGCGCGCCGGGGTTAACTGAAGCTTTCTTT. Translating it yields CASSAPGLTEAFF.

This clonotype came up a few times. The chain couples TRBV20-1 to TRBJ2-3; 8 bases are a match to TRBD2. Per germline, CDR1 DFQATT and CDR2 SNEGSKA (reference sequence). V trimming: 0 bases; J trimming: 2 bases; junction bases outside the gene matches: 4. The CDR3 is made up of 15 amino acids. For the CDR3, the DNA is TGCAGTGCTAGAGATGGACTAGCCAACACAGATACGCAGTATTTT. Amino acid sequence: CSARDGLANTDTQYF.

For this clonotype: A junction boundary mismatches the germline segment, possibly from a read error. The V and J genes are TRBV24-1 and TRBJ2-1; perhaps D is TRBD1 or TRBD2 (5 bases each). The CDR3 has 14 amino acids. CDR1 is KGHDR, CDR2 SFDVKD, per germline. The chain's CDR3 is CATSDPGAYNDQFF. The CDR3 DNA reads as TGTGCCACCAGTGATCCCGGGGCTTACAATGATCAGTTCTTC.

This clonotype was found a few times. The V gene is TRBV20-1, the J gene TRBJ2-1; no clear D gene. CDR1 and CDR2 (germline): DFQATT, SNEGSKA (reference sequence). Deletions cut 8 bases from V and 4 bases from J, with 9 bases between. The CDR3 is 11 amino acids. The CDR3 loop is CSLTQYNEQFF. CDR3 DNA: TGCAGTCTAACACAATACAATGAGCAGTTCTTC.

The sample holds a few counts of this clonotype. The chain links TRBV5-1 to TRBJ1-4; no clear D gene. The CDR3 extends over 15 amino acids. The germline V gene has CDR1 SGHRS and CDR2 YFSETQ. The V and J ends lost 0 bases and 2 bases respectively, with 8 bases between them. Here the CDR3 DNA reads TGCGCCAGCAGCTTGGGCAGCCGTACTAATGAAAAACTGTTTTTT. Its translation is CASSLGSRTNEKLFF.

This clonotype was detected a few times. The chain joins TRBV5-1 to TRBJ2-1; D possibly matches TRBD1 or TRBD2 (5 bases each). The germline V gene has CDR1 SGHRS and CDR2 YFSETQ. Trimming removed 4 bases at V and 3 bases at J, with 14 bases between. The CDR3 has 15 amino acids. CDR3 DNA sequence: TGCGCCAGCAGCCCGGGGCCCGAGGACTACAATGAGCAGTTCTTC. The encoded protein is CASSPGPEDYNEQFF.

CDR3 residues: CSARDLRTGPEQYF. The CDR3 nucleotides read TGCAGTGCTAGAGACTTGAGGACAGGCCCCGAGCAGTACTTC. The rearrangement uses TRBV20-1 and TRBJ2-7; 7 bases line up with TRBD1. The germline gives CDR1 DFQATT, CDR2 SNEGSKA (reference sequence). V trimming: 0 bases; J trimming: 6 bases; junction bases outside the gene matches: 8. CDR3 length: 14 amino acids.

The J gene is TRBJ1-5, the V gene TRBV7-9; no reliable D call. This CDR3 spans 16 amino acids. Per germline, CDR1 SEHNR and CDR2 FQNEAQ (reference sequence). Trimming cost V 1 base and J 2 bases, with 12 bases left between them. The CDR3 spells CASSLGRGGGNQPQHF. The CDR3 nucleotides read TGTGCCAGCAGCTTAGGTCGGGGTGGCGGCAATCAGCCCCAGCATTTT.

There are a few counts of this clonotype. The J gene is TRBJ2-1, the V gene TRBV7-2, with 10 nucleotides matching TRBD2. The V segment lost 2 bases and the J segment 0 bases; nucleotides outside the gene matches: 4. The CDR3 extends over 17 amino acids. Germline values: CDR1 SGHTA, CDR2 FQGNSA. The CDR3 loop reads CASSLQPSGSSYNEQFF. The CDR3 nucleotides read TGTGCCAGCAGCTTACAGCCTAGCGGGAGCTCCTACAATGAGCAGTTCTTC.

This clonotype turned up a few times. The V gene is TRBV29-1, the J gene TRBJ2-3; D remains ambiguous. V lost 4 bases and J 14 bases, leaving 13 bases between the germline ends. In germline, CDR1 is SQVTM, CDR2 ANQGSEA. The CDR3 loop spans 10 amino acids. The chain's CDR3 is CSVVVTQAYF. CDR3 sequence (DNA): TGCAGCGTTGTCGTTACCCAAGCGTATTTT.

V and J are TRBV12-3 or TRBV12-4 and TRBJ1-2; D unclear. The ends were cut back, 5 bases at V and 8 bases at J, with 18 bases in the middle. The CDR3 is made up of 14 amino acids. The CDR3 region has the DNA TGTGCCAGCAGTCTCCTATGGGCGGAGAAGGGCTACACCTTC. Translating it yields CASSLLWAEKGYTF.

This chain joins TRBV7-9 and TRBJ2-5; D is unclear. The CDR3 is 19 amino acids. The V gene lost 3 bases and the J gene lost 0 bases, with 23 bases spanning the gap. Germline CDR1 reads SEHNR; CDR2 reads FQNEAQ (reference sequence). The CDR3 DNA follows: TGTGCCAGCAGCTTCCCCAATAACGGAGACACGAAGTACCAAGAGACCCAGTACTTC. It encodes CASSFPNNGDTKYQETQYF.

The chain has TRBV29-1 and TRBJ2-7; D remains unclear. V lost 5 bases and J 3 bases, leaving 5 bases between the germline ends. CDR1 is SQVTM, CDR2 ANQGSEA, per germline. This CDR3 is 10 amino acids long. Written as DNA, the CDR3 is TGCAGCGTTCTATTCTACGAGCAGTACTTC. It yields the protein CSVLFYEQYF.

This clonotype was seen a few times. V and J are TRBV18 and TRBJ2-5; D not certain. Looked up from germline, CDR1 is KGHSH and CDR2 is LQKENI. The V and J ends lost 4 bases and 1 base respectively, with 7 bases between them. The length of the CDR3 is 13 residues. The CDR3 spells CASSRNGQETQYF. Written as DNA, the CDR3 is TGTGCCAGCTCACGGAACGGCCAAGAGACCCAGTACTTC.

This sequence joins TRBV27 and TRBJ2-7; D could derive from TRBD1 or TRBD2 (6 bases each). Germline V CDR1 and CDR2: MNHEY, SMNVEV (reference sequence). V lost 2 bases to trimming and J lost 5 bases, with 13 bases between them. CDR3 size: 14 residues. As DNA, the CDR3 is TGTGCCAGCAGTTTAGGAGGGGGTGTGAACGAGCAGTACTTC. Encoded protein: CASSLGGGVNEQYF.

This clonotype has just a few counts. J is TRBJ2-5 and V is TRBV29-1; D is perhaps TRBD2 (7 bases). This CDR3 is 12 amino acids long. Germline CDR1 and CDR2: SQVTM and ANQGSEA. V lost 8 bases, J lost 5 bases, and 15 bases lay in between. CDR3 bases: TGCAGCTTCTTCGGGGGGCTGGAGACCCAGTACTTC. Its translation: CSFFGGLETQYF. The variable domain in full, completed from reference TRBV29-1 and TRBJ2-5, reads SAVISQKPSRDICQRGTSLTIQCQVDSQVTMMFWYRQQPGQSLTLIATANQGSEATYESGFVIDKFPISRPNLTFSTLTVSNMSPEDSSIYLCSFFGGLETQYFGPGTRLLVL.

Here the CDR3 reads CASSQASGRLAQYF. The DNA for the CDR3 is TGCGCCAGCAGCCAAGCTAGCGGGAGGCTTGCGCAGTATTTT. The V call is TRBV4-1, the J call TRBJ2-3, with TRBD2 matching 11 bases. After removal of 1 base from V and 10 bases from J, the junction contained 4 bases not matched to a gene. The V gene's germline CDR1 is MGHRA and CDR2 YSYEKL. The CDR3 has 14 residues.